One T cell receptor (beta chain) is described in this entry. The data were produced by immunoSEQ multiplex PCR, yet TCRdb's version contains in-frame clones alone and is incomplete. This repertoire shows just over 75,000 clones, 85% to 95% found once; its top ten account for about 0.37%. This specimen belongs to a study of technical replicates of blood from a few donors. Per germline, CDR1 SEHNR and CDR2 FQNEAQ (reference sequence). Trimming removed 1 base at V and 3 bases at J, with 9 bases between. The CDR3 extends over 14 amino acids. The receptor comes from a human donor in good health. The sample was T cells isolated from PBMCs. The chain recombines TRBV7-9 with TRBJ1-1, with D perhaps TRBD1 (6 bases). CDR3 residues: CASSLGTGYTEAFF. DNA for the CDR3: TGTGCCAGCAGCTTAGGAACAGGGTACACTGAAGCTTTCTTT.